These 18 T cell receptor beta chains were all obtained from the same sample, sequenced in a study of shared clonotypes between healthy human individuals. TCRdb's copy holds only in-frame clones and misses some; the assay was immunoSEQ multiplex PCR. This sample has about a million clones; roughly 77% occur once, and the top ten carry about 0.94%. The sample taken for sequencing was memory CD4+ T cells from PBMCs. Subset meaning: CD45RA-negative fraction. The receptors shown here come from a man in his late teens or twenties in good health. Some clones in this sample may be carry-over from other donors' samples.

The CDR3 region has the DNA TGTGCTCCGGGACGGCGTAAGAGGGGGGAGCTGTTTTTT. Residues: CAPGRRKRGELFF. The chain joins TRBV12-5 to TRBJ2-2; D might be TRBD1 or TRBD2, each matching 5 bases. V lost 11 bases and J lost 8, with 18 bases in between. Per germline, CDR1 LGHNT and CDR2 FRNRAP. The CDR3 contains 13 residues.

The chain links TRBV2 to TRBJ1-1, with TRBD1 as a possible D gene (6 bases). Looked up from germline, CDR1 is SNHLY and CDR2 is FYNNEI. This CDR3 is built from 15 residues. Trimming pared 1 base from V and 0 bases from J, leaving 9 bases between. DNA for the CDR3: TGTGCCAGCAGTGAAGGGGGGCTGATGAACACTGAAGCTTTCTTT. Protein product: CASSEGGLMNTEAFF.

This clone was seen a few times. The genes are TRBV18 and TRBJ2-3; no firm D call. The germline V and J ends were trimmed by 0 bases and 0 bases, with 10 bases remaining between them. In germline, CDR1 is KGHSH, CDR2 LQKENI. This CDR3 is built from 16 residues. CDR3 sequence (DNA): TGTGCCAGCTCACCACCGGCCGAGACTAGCACAGATACGCAGTATTTT. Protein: CASSPPAETSTDTQYF.

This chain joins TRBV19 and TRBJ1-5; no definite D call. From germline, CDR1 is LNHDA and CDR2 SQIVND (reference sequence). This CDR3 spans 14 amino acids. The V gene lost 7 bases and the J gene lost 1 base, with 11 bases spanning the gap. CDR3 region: CASMGFRSNQPQHF. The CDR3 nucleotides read TGTGCCAGTATGGGGTTTAGGAGCAATCAGCCCCAGCATTTT.

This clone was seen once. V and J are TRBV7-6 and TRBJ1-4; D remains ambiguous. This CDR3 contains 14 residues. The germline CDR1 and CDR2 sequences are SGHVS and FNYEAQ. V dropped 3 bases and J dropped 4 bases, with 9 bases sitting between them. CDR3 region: CASSFSVFNEKLFF. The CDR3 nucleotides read TGTGCCAGCAGCTTTTCTGTCTTTAATGAAAAACTGTTTTTT.

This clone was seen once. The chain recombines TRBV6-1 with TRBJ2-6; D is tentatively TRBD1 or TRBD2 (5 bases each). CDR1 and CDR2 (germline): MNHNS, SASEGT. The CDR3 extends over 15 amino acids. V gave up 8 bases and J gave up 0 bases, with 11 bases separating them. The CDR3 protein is CASRDGSSGANVLTF. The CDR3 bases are TGTGCCAGCCGGGACGGTAGCTCTGGGGCCAACGTCCTGACTTTC.

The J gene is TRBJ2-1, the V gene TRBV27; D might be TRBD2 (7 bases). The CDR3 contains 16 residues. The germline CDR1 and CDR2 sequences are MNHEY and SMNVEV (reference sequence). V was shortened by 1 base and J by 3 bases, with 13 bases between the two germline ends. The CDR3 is CASSLLGGPGYNEQFF. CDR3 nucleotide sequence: TGTGCCAGCAGTTTATTGGGGGGGCCGGGCTACAATGAGCAGTTCTTC.

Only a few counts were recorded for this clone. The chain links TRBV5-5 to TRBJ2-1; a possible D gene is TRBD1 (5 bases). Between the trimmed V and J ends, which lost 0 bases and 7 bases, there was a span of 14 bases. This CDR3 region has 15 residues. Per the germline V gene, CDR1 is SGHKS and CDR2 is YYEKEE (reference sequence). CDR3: CASSLEGRDRNEQFF. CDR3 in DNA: TGTGCCAGCAGCTTGGAGGGCAGGGATAGAAATGAGCAGTTCTTC. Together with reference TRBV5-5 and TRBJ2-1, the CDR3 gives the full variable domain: DAGVTQSPTHLIKTRGQQVTLRCSPISGHKSVSWYQQVLGQGPQFIFQYYEKEERGRGNFPDRFSARQFPNYSSELNVNALLLGDSALYLCASSLEGRDRNEQFFGPGTRLTVL.

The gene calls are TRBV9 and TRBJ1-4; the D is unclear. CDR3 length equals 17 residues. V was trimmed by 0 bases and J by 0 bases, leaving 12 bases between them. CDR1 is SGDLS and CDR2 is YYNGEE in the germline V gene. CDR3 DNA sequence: TGTGCCAGCAGCGTAGATGGTAGGGTGACAACTAATGAAAAACTGTTTTTT. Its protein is CASSVDGRVTTNEKLFF.

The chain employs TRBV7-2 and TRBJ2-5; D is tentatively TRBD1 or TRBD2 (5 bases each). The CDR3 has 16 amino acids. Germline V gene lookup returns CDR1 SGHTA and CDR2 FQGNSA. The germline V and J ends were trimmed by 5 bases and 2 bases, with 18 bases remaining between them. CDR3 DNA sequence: TGTGCCAGCAGCGGATATCTTGGGGACCCTCAAGAGACCCAGTACTTC. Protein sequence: CASSGYLGDPQETQYF.

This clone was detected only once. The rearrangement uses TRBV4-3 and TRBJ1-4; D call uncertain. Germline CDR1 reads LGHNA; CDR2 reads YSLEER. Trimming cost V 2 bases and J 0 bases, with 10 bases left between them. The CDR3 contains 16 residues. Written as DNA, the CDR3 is TGCGCCAGCAGCCAAAGGGCCGACGCAACTAATGAAAAACTGTTTTTT. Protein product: CASSQRADATNEKLFF.

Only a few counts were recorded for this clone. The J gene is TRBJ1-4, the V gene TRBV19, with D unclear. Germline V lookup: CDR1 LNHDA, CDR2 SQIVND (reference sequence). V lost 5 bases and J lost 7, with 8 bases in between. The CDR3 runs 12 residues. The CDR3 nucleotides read TGTGCCAGTAGTGTGGCCAGTGAAAAACTGTTTTTT. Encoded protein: CASSVASEKLFF.

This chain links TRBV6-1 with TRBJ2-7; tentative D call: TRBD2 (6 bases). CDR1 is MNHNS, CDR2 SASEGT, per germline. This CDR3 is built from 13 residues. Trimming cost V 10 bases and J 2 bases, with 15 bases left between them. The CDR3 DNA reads TGTGCCACGACCCGGGACTCCACCTACGAGCAGTACTTC. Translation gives CATTRDSTYEQYF.

Here the CDR3 reads CASSPRTGWGYGYTF. CDR3 sequence (DNA): TGTGCCAGCAGTCCCCGGACAGGGTGGGGCTATGGCTACACCTTC. The gene calls are TRBV6-5 and TRBJ1-2; TRBD1 matches at 8 bases. The CDR3 extends over 15 amino acids. After removal of 5 bases from V and 4 bases from J, the junction contained 9 bases not matched to a gene. Per the germline V gene, CDR1 is MNHEY and CDR2 is SVGAGI.

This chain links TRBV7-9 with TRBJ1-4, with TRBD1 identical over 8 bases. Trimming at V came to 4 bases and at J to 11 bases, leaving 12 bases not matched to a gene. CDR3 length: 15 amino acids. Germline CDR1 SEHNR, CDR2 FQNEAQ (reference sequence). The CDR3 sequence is CASSSMTGVVGKLFF. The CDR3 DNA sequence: TGTGCCAGCAGCTCGATGACAGGGGTAGTGGGGAAACTGTTTTTT.

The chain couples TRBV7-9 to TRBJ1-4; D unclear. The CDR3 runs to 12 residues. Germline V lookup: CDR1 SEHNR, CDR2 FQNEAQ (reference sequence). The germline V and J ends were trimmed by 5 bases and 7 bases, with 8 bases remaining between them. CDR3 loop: CASSQPSEKLFF. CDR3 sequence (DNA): TGTGCCAGCAGCCAACCGTCTGAAAAACTGTTTTTT.

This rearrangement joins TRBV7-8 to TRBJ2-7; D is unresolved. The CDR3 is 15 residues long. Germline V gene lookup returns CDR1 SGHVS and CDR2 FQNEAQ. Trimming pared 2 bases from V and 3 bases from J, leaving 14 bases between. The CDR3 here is CASSLRRRAGYEQYF. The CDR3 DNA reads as TGTGCCAGCAGCTTACGACGACGGGCAGGCTACGAGCAGTACTTC.

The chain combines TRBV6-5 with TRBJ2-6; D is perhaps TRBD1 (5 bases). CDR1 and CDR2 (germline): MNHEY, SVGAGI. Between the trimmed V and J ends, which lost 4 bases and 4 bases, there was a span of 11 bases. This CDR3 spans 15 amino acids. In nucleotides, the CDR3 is TGTGCCAGCAGTTCATCAGGGATAGGGGCCAACGTCCTGACTTTC. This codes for CASSSSGIGANVLTF.